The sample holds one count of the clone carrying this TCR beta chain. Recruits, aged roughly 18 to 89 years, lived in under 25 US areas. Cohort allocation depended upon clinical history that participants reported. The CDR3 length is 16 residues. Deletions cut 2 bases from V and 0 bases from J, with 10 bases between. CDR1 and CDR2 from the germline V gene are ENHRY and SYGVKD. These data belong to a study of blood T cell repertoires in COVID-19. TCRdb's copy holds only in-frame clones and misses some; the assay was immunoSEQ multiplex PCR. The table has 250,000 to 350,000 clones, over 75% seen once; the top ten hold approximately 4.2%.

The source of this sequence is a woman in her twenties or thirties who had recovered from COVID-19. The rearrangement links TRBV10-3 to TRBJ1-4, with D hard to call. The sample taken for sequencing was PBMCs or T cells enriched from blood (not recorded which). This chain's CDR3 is CAISEMSLPTNEKLFF. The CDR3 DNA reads TGTGCCATCAGTGAGATGTCTCTTCCAACTAATGAAAAACTGTTTTTT.